The next 23 T cell receptor beta chains were all read from a single sample in a study of T cell repertoires in aging, cancer and after chemotherapy. Amplification of TCR beta used genomic DNA extracted from peripheral blood. TRB rearrangements spanning V, D and J were amplified using mixed TRB-A/B primers. TCRdb itself ran the multiplex PCR reads through MiXCR, one entry per CDR3 protein. Among almost 8,500 distinct CDR3 sequences listed, 32% were seen once. Sequencing was done on a sample of blood. The receptors shown here come from a human donor in good health.

The V call is TRBV4-3, the J call TRBJ2-5; 9 bases agree with TRBD2. The CDR3 is 16 amino acids. The junction had 7 bases not matched to a gene; V was cut back by 0 bases and J by 5 bases. The germline V gene encodes CDR1 LGHNA and CDR2 YSLEER. The CDR3 bases are TGCGCCAGCAGCCAAGAAGGGGCGGGGGGGGCGGAGACCCAGTACTTC. Protein: CASSQEGAGGAETQYF.

The table lists this clonotype with a few counts. The V call is TRBV11-1, the J call TRBJ2-3, with no clear D. Trimming removed 10 bases from V and 0 bases from J, with 17 bases in between. In germline, CDR1 is SGHAT, CDR2 FQDESV (reference sequence). The CDR3 extends over 15 amino acids. In DNA form, the CDR3 reads TGTGCCACCCCCCTGGGGTCCTTAAGCACAGATACGCAGTATTTT. This codes for CATPLGSLSTDTQYF.

About this clonotype: Germline is not matched at one junction end, which may reflect a read error. The chain is built from TRBV7-2 and TRBJ2-7; TRBD1 matches at 10 bases. This CDR3 region has 14 residues. Per the germline V gene, CDR1 is SGHTA and CDR2 is FQGNSA. CDR3 residues: CASSPDRGPYEQYF. CDR3 nucleotides: TGTGCCAGCAGCCCCGACAGGGGGCCCTATGAGCAGTACTTC.

The table lists this clonotype with a few counts. The chain links TRBV5-1 to TRBJ2-5; 9 positions agree with TRBD2. V lost 5 bases to trimming and J lost 2 bases; unmatched junction nucleotides: 7. CDR1 and CDR2 (germline): SGHRS, YFSETQ. The CDR3 runs to 15 residues. The DNA for the CDR3 is TGCGCCAGCAGAACGAGCGGGGGGCTTCAAGAGACCCAGTACTTC. Encoded protein: CASRTSGGLQETQYF.

This clonotype is a singleton in its sample. This chain joins TRBV5-6 and TRBJ1-5; 8 bases align to TRBD1. Trimming removed 2 bases from V and 0 bases from J; junction bases left unmatched: 7. The CDR3 has 17 residues. CDR1 and CDR2 (germline): SGHDT, YYEEEE. This CDR3 is CASSFRGPGSSNQPQHF. For the CDR3, the DNA is TGTGCCAGCAGCTTCAGGGGGCCAGGGTCTAGCAATCAGCCCCAGCATTTT.

The gene calls are TRBV6-1 and TRBJ2-7; D unresolved. The CDR3 spans 12 residues. The germline V gene has CDR1 MNHNS and CDR2 SASEGT. V lost 3 bases and J lost 4, with 7 bases in between. DNA of the CDR3: TGTGCCAGCAGTGATGAAGGATACGAGCAGTACTTC. Translating gives CASSDEGYEQYF.

The V and J genes are TRBV6-2 or TRBV6-3 and TRBJ2-7; TRBD1 matches 7 bases. The CDR3 runs to 18 residues. The junction had 14 bases not matched to a gene; V was cut back by 2 bases and J by 1 base. CDR1 MNHEY and CDR2 SVGEGT come from the germline V gene. The CDR3 sequence: CASSYAIPGQQPSYEQYF. CDR3 coding DNA: TGTGCCAGCAGTTACGCTATACCGGGACAGCAGCCTTCCTACGAGCAGTACTTC.

This clonotype qualifies as medium-sized. The CDR3 region is CASSSDRDEQFF. CDR3 in DNA: TGTGCCAGCAGCTCGGACAGGGATGAGCAGTTCTTC. The chain couples TRBV11-1 to TRBJ2-1; 8 nucleotides match TRBD1. With V trimmed by 4 bases and J by 8 bases, 1 base remained unmatched. CDR1 is SGHAT and CDR2 is FQDESV in the germline V gene (reference sequence). The CDR3 loop spans 12 amino acids.

This chain joins TRBV5-6 and TRBJ2-3; 10 nucleotides line up with TRBD1. V was clipped by 2 bases and J by 4 bases; unmatched bases: 7. Germline assignment: CDR1 SGHDT and CDR2 YYEEEE. The CDR3 has 16 amino acids. The CDR3 sequence: CASSFVGTGVADTQYF. The CDR3 DNA follows: TGTGCCAGCAGCTTTGTTGGGACAGGGGTAGCAGATACGCAGTATTTT.

This clonotype turned up a few times. The genes are TRBV28 and TRBJ1-2; TRBD1 aligns across 7 bases. CDR3 length: 12 amino acids. V lost 6 bases, J lost 10 bases, and 8 bases stayed unmatched. Germline CDR1 and CDR2: MDHEN and SYDVKM. For the CDR3, the DNA is TGTGCCAGCAGCCTAACAGGGGTGGACTACACCTTC. The encoded protein is CASSLTGVDYTF.

This clonotype was observed a handful of times. J is TRBJ2-7 and V is TRBV5-6; D is perhaps TRBD2 (6 bases). Trimming took 3 bases from V and 7 from J, leaving 11 bases between them. This CDR3 is built from 12 residues. Germline V gene lookup returns CDR1 SGHDT and CDR2 YYEEEE. Written as DNA, the CDR3 is TGTGCCAGCAGCTCGGGACTCCTGGAGCAGTACTTC. As protein: CASSSGLLEQYF.

The chain employs TRBV12-3 or TRBV12-4 and TRBJ1-6; the D is unclear. V lost 4 bases to trimming and J lost 7 bases, with 14 bases between them. CDR3 length equals 15 residues. CDR3 sequence reads: CASSYSAGTNSPLHF. The CDR3 DNA sequence: TGTGCCAGCAGTTACTCGGCAGGTACCAATTCACCCCTCCACTTT.

Written as DNA, the CDR3 is TGTGCCAGCAGTTACGGGGGCGCGCGCTATGGCTACACCTTC. This sequence encodes CASSYGGARYGYTF. The J gene is TRBJ1-2, the V gene TRBV6-5, with D tentatively TRBD1 (6 bases). Trimming stripped 2 bases from V and 4 bases from J, with 11 bases between. Per the germline V gene, CDR1 is MNHEY and CDR2 is SVGAGI. CDR3 length: 14 residues.

The chain has TRBV15 and TRBJ2-5, with D possibly matching TRBD2 (6 bases). The V end was cut by 8 bases, the J end by 7 bases, with 23 bases between. Germline V CDR1 and CDR2: LNHNV, YYDKDF (reference sequence). This CDR3 is built from 15 residues. CDR3 protein: CATRPTGVVEGTQYF. In DNA, the CDR3 is TGTGCCACCCGACCCACAGGCGTCGTGGAGGGGACCCAGTACTTC. Full variable domain (missing parts from reference TRBV15 and TRBJ2-5): DAMVIQNPRYQVTQFGKPVTLSCSQTLNHNVMYWYQQKSSQAPKLLFHYYDKDFNNEADTPDNFQSRRPNTSFCFLDIRSPGLGDTAMYLCATRPTGVVEGTQYFGPGTRLLVL.

The J gene is TRBJ1-2, the V gene TRBV18, with D perhaps matching TRBD1 (6 bases). CDR1 and CDR2 (germline): KGHSH, LQKENI. This CDR3 has 15 residues. With 3 bases removed from V and 3 bases from J, the gap between germline ends came to 14 bases. CDR3 nucleotides: TGTGCCAGCTCACCGGTAGGGGGTTATGACTATGGCTACACCTTC. Translating gives CASSPVGGYDYGYTF.

V gene TRBV6-5 combines with J gene TRBJ1-2; D is perhaps TRBD1 (5 bases). V shed 6 bases and J shed 8 bases, with 25 bases lying between them. Germline CDR1 reads MNHEY; CDR2 reads SVGAGI. The CDR3 consists of 16 residues. This chain's CDR3 is CASSSPGDLLTGGYTF. In DNA, the CDR3 is TGTGCCAGCAGCTCCCCGGGGGACTTATTGACGGGCGGCTACACCTTC.

On this clonotype itself: Compared with germline, one end of the junction differs, possibly owing to a read error. The chain uses TRBV4-3 and TRBJ2-7; D gene uncertain. This CDR3 region has 13 residues. The germline gives CDR1 LGHNA, CDR2 YSLEER. CDR3 nucleotide sequence: TGTGCCAGCAGCCAGGATCTCCGGAACGAGCAGTACTTC. Protein sequence: CASSQDLRNEQYF.

This clonotype has more than one count but fewer than ten. The V gene is TRBV19, the J gene TRBJ2-2; TRBD2 aligns across 8 bases. V shed 2 bases and J 0 bases; nucleotides not matched to a gene: 2. Looked up from germline, CDR1 is LNHDA and CDR2 is SQIVND (reference sequence). This CDR3 is 16 amino acids long. The CDR3 region is CASSIRGGTNTGELFF. CDR3 nucleotide sequence: TGTGCCAGTAGTATACGGGGGGGTACGAACACCGGGGAGCTGTTTTTT.

The V call is TRBV5-4, the J call TRBJ2-1; no reliable D call. The germline V and J ends were trimmed by 1 base and 12 bases, with 11 bases remaining between them. The CDR3 has 12 amino acids. Per the germline V gene, CDR1 is SGHNT and CDR2 is YYREEE (reference sequence). The CDR3 DNA is TGTGCCAGCAGCTTGCCATCAACGGGGCAGTTCTTC. Its translation is CASSLPSTGQFF.

V is TRBV19 and J is TRBJ1-6; the D is unclear. Germline V gene lookup returns CDR1 LNHDA and CDR2 SQIVND (reference sequence). This CDR3 comprises 14 residues. V was cut by 6 bases and J by 0 bases, with 6 bases left in between. CDR3 in DNA: TGTGCCAGTAGCGACCCCTCCTATAATTCACCCCTCCACTTT. Translation: CASSDPSYNSPLHF.

Of note for this clonotype: Possible read error: a much larger clone is one base away. The chain has TRBV19 and TRBJ1-2, with TRBD1 identical over 8 bases. The V segment lost 5 bases and the J segment 8 bases; nucleotides outside the gene matches: 10. This CDR3 has 14 amino acids. Germline CDR1 is LNHDA and CDR2 is SQIVND (reference sequence). DNA of the CDR3: TGTGCCAGTAGTGACGCGACAGGGGCGAGGGGCTACACCTTC. As protein: CASSDATGARGYTF.

The rearrangement joins TRBV12-3 or TRBV12-4 to TRBJ1-5; TRBD1 is a possible D gene (5 bases). V was cut by 6 bases and J by 3 bases, with 15 bases left in between. The CDR3 loop spans 15 amino acids. CDR3 DNA: TGTGCCAGCAGCTCTGGGCGAGGGACCAATCAGCCCCAGCATTTT. Translating it yields CASSSGRGTNQPQHF.

This clonotype has a handful of counts. This chain uses TRBV19 with TRBJ1-1; D call uncertain. CDR1 LNHDA and CDR2 SQIVND come from the germline V gene (reference sequence). The ends were cut back, 5 bases at V and 8 bases at J, with 12 bases in the middle. The CDR3 runs 12 residues. The CDR3 region has the DNA TGTGCCAGTAGTCCCAACATGATCGAAGCTTTCTTT. This encodes CASSPNMIEAFF.